The entry below describes one T cell receptor (beta chain). Its antigen remains unknown. The entry originates in a study of T cell responses to AZD1222 COVID-19 vaccine. General study findings and limits: Clonal diversity may have been underestimated in mostly white British donors. The CD4 TCRs associated with vaccination extended across spike and predominated at 160-218 and 743-854.

TCRdb's table, derived via immunoSEQ multiplex PCR, lists solely in-frame clones and lacks some. This table holds around 110,000 clones, roughly 87% found once. The CDR3 sequence is 13 residues long. The V segment lost 10 bases and the J segment 1 base; nucleotides outside the gene matches: 4. In germline, CDR1 is KGHDR, CDR2 SFDVKD. This clonotype was sampled from an adult in good health. The rearrangement joins TRBV24-1 to TRBJ1-2; 8 bases map to TRBD1. Here the sequenced sample was peripheral blood, taken on day 0 of AZD1222 vaccination. The CDR3 DNA follows: TGTGCCACTTCAGGACAGGGTAACTATGGCTACACCTTC. This translates into CATSGQGNYGYTF.